These T cell receptor beta chains were read from a single sample in a study of control samples from healthy donors and cancer patients. Data came from immunoSEQ multiplex PCR; TCRdb stores just in-frame clones and leaves some out. In the table there are more than 110,000 clones, roughly 92% of which are singletons. Sequenced sample: blood. These receptors were obtained from a man aged 25 to 40 in good health. The CDR3 runs from the conserved cysteine through the conserved F or W. The D gene is left open where the match is weak. Size tells how often a clone was seen (once, few, many) or the class of an expanded clone, and some rows leave it out.

clone size: -
V gene: TRBV6-1
J gene: TRBJ2-6
D gene: -
CDR3 length: 18
CDR3 DNA: TGTGCCAGCAGTGAAGCAGGGCAGGGGCAGTCTGGGGCCAACGTCCTGACTTTC
CDR3 protein: CASSEAGQGQSGANVLTF

clone size: -
V gene: TRBV4-1
J gene: TRBJ2-1
D gene: TRBD1
CDR3 length: 12
CDR3 DNA: TGCGCCAGCAGCCACACAGGGGGTGAGCAGTTCTTC
CDR3 protein: CASSHTGGEQFF

clone size: once
V gene: TRBV18
J gene: TRBJ2-7
D gene: -
CDR3 length: 13
CDR3 DNA: TGTGCCAGCTCAAGATCAGATTCCTACGAGCAGTACTTC
CDR3 protein: CASSRSDSYEQYF

clone size: -
V gene: TRBV5-1
J gene: TRBJ1-2
D gene: -
CDR3 length: 12
CDR3 DNA: TGCGCCAGCAGCTTCGAGAGGGCTAGCTACACCTTC
CDR3 protein: CASSFERASYTF

clone size: -
V gene: TRBV9
J gene: TRBJ2-3
D gene: TRBD2
CDR3 length: 17
CDR3 DNA: TGTGCCAGCAGCGTCTGGGGACTAGCGGGAGTTTCAGATACGCAGTATTTT
CDR3 protein: CASSVWGLAGVSDTQYF

clone size: -
V gene: TRBV6-5
J gene: TRBJ1-4
D gene: TRBD1
CDR3 length: 14
CDR3 DNA: TGTGCCTTGCGTAGTGGGACAGGGAATGAAAAACTGTTTTTT
CDR3 protein: CALRSGTGNEKLFF

clone size: -
V gene: TRBV3-1/TRBV3-2
J gene: TRBJ1-1
D gene: TRBD1
CDR3 length: 16
CDR3 DNA: TGTGCCAGCAGCCAAGTACTGGGACAGCGAGGCGAGCGAGCTTTCTTT
CDR3 protein: CASSQVLGQRGERAFF

clone size: -
V gene: TRBV28
J gene: TRBJ2-1
D gene: TRBD2
CDR3 length: 16
CDR3 DNA: TGTGCCAGCAGGATATCGGGACTAGCGACAGACAATGAGCAGTTCTTC
CDR3 protein: CASRISGLATDNEQFF

clone size: -
V gene: TRBV30
J gene: TRBJ1-2
D gene: TRBD1
CDR3 length: 11
CDR3 DNA: TGTGCCTGGAGTCCAGGGGGCGGCTACACCTTC
CDR3 protein: CAWSPGGGYTF

clone size: -
V gene: TRBV6-5
J gene: TRBJ2-5
D gene: -
CDR3 length: 11
CDR3 DNA: TGTGCCAGCAGTTACGGGGAGACCCAGTACTTC
CDR3 protein: CASSYGETQYF

clone size: -
V gene: TRBV2
J gene: TRBJ1-1
D gene: -
CDR3 length: 15
CDR3 DNA: TGTGCCAGCAGTGAACTAGGACAGCTGAACACTGAAGCTTTCTTT
CDR3 protein: CASSELGQLNTEAFF

clone size: -
V gene: TRBV7-3
J gene: TRBJ2-1
D gene: TRBD2
CDR3 length: 17
CDR3 DNA: TGTGCCAGCAGCTTAAGAGGCATCGGGACTAGCAGTGGTGAGCAGTTCTTC
CDR3 protein: CASSLRGIGTSSGEQFF

clone size: -
V gene: TRBV30
J gene: TRBJ2-7
D gene: -
CDR3 length: 13
CDR3 DNA: TGTGCCTGGAGTGTAGATTCAGCTCACGAGCAGTACTTC
CDR3 protein: CAWSVDSAHEQYF

clone size: -
V gene: TRBV28
J gene: TRBJ1-3
D gene: TRBD1
CDR3 length: 16
CDR3 DNA: TGTGCCAGCAGTACCTGGGACAGGGTCTTTGGAAACACCATATATTTT
CDR3 protein: CASSTWDRVFGNTIYF

clone size: -
V gene: TRBV18
J gene: TRBJ1-1
D gene: TRBD1
CDR3 length: 15
CDR3 DNA: TGTGCCAGCTCACGCGTGCGGGACAGAAAGACAGAAGCTTTCTTT
CDR3 protein: CASSRVRDRKTEAFF

clone size: -
V gene: TRBV18
J gene: TRBJ1-2
D gene: -
CDR3 length: 14
CDR3 DNA: TGTGCCAGCTCACCAATATCAGGGACCTATGGCTACACCTTC
CDR3 protein: CASSPISGTYGYTF

clone size: -
V gene: TRBV29-1
J gene: TRBJ2-7
D gene: -
CDR3 length: 12
CDR3 DNA: TGCAGCGCACGGGACAACTCCTACGAGCAGTACTTC
CDR3 protein: CSARDNSYEQYF

clone size: -
V gene: TRBV7-9
J gene: TRBJ2-3
D gene: -
CDR3 length: 17
CDR3 DNA: TGTGCCAGCAGCTTAGGGGGCGGCGGGAACACACGAGATACGCAGTATTTT
CDR3 protein: CASSLGGGGNTRDTQYF

clone size: -
V gene: TRBV7-2
J gene: TRBJ1-2
D gene: -
CDR3 length: 13
CDR3 DNA: TGTGCCAGCAGCTTAACGGGTACCTATGGCTACACCTTC
CDR3 protein: CASSLTGTYGYTF

clone size: -
V gene: TRBV2
J gene: TRBJ1-5
D gene: -
CDR3 length: 13
CDR3 DNA: TGTGCCAGCAGTGAACAGTTTAATCAGCCCCAGCATTTT
CDR3 protein: CASSEQFNQPQHF

clone size: -
V gene: TRBV7-2
J gene: TRBJ1-2
D gene: -
CDR3 length: 13
CDR3 DNA: TGTGCCAGCTCCCCGGCTTTCGCCGGTGGCTACACCTTC
CDR3 protein: CASSPAFAGGYTF

clone size: once
V gene: TRBV28
J gene: TRBJ2-7
D gene: -
CDR3 length: 13
CDR3 DNA: TGTGCCAGCAGTTTACAGGGACCCTACGAGCAGTACTTC
CDR3 protein: CASSLQGPYEQYF

clone size: -
V gene: TRBV7-9
J gene: TRBJ2-5
D gene: TRBD1
CDR3 length: 16
CDR3 DNA: TGTGCCAGCAGCGCTGGGGACAGGGCGATTCGAGAGACCCAGTACTTC
CDR3 protein: CASSAGDRAIRETQYF

clone size: -
V gene: TRBV24-1
J gene: TRBJ2-1
D gene: -
CDR3 length: 13
CDR3 DNA: TGTGCCACCAGTGATGTTCTAGTGGGCGAGCAGTTCTTC
CDR3 protein: CATSDVLVGEQFF

clone size: -
V gene: TRBV21-1
J gene: TRBJ2-7
D gene: -
CDR3 length: 17
CDR3 DNA: TGTGCCAGCAGCAAAGGGGATAGCGGGAGTGGGGCCTACGAGCAGTACTTC
CDR3 protein: CASSKGDSGSGAYEQYF

clone size: -
V gene: TRBV5-1
J gene: TRBJ2-1
D gene: TRBD2
CDR3 length: 15
CDR3 DNA: TGCGCCAGCAGCGGAGGGACTAGCGCGTACAATGAGCAGTTCTTC
CDR3 protein: CASSGGTSAYNEQFF

clone size: -
V gene: TRBV1
J gene: TRBJ1-5
D gene: -
CDR3 length: 14
CDR3 DNA: TGCACCAGCAGCCTGACGTCCGGAGATCAGCCCCAGCATTTT
CDR3 protein: CTSSLTSGDQPQHF

clone size: -
V gene: TRBV6-1
J gene: TRBJ1-2
D gene: -
CDR3 length: 15
CDR3 DNA: TGTGCCAGCAGTGAGCGGTGGGGCAGGGCTTTCGGCTACACCTTC
CDR3 protein: CASSERWGRAFGYTF

clone size: -
V gene: TRBV5-6
J gene: TRBJ1-5
D gene: TRBD1
CDR3 length: 16
CDR3 DNA: TGTGCCAGCAGCTTCTTCGACAGGGGATGGGATCAGCCCCAGCATTTT
CDR3 protein: CASSFFDRGWDQPQHF

clone size: -
V gene: TRBV7-2
J gene: TRBJ2-5
D gene: -
CDR3 length: 14
CDR3 DNA: TGTGCCAGCAGCTTAGGAGGGAATCAAGAGACCCAGTACTTC
CDR3 protein: CASSLGGNQETQYF

clone size: -
V gene: TRBV6-6
J gene: TRBJ2-1
D gene: TRBD2
CDR3 length: 16
CDR3 DNA: TGTGCCAGCAGTGGAGAACTAGCGTTATCCTCCAATGAGCAGTTCTTC
CDR3 protein: CASSGELALSSNEQFF

clone size: -
V gene: TRBV2
J gene: TRBJ2-7
D gene: -
CDR3 length: 13
CDR3 DNA: TGTGCCAGCAGTGAAGGCAGGAGCTTGTATAGGTACTTC
CDR3 protein: CASSEGRSLYRYF

clone size: -
V gene: TRBV7-3
J gene: TRBJ2-2
D gene: TRBD2
CDR3 length: 14
CDR3 DNA: TGTGCCAGCAGCCCCTTGGGGGGGGACGGGGAGCTGTTTTTT
CDR3 protein: CASSPLGGDGELFF

clone size: many
V gene: TRBV6-1
J gene: TRBJ2-1
D gene: -
CDR3 length: 16
CDR3 DNA: TGTGCCAGCAGTGAAGGGATCGGGTCTCCTTTTCTGGAGCAGTTCTTC
CDR3 protein: CASSEGIGSPFLEQFF

clone size: -
V gene: TRBV2
J gene: TRBJ1-2
D gene: -
CDR3 length: 14
CDR3 DNA: TGTGCCAGCCGTCCGACGACAATCTACTACGGCTACACCTTC
CDR3 protein: CASRPTTIYYGYTF

clone size: -
V gene: TRBV25-1
J gene: TRBJ1-4
D gene: -
CDR3 length: 16
CDR3 DNA: TGTGCCAGCAGTGATATAACCCCTGCAACTAATGAAAAACTGTTTTTT
CDR3 protein: CASSDITPATNEKLFF

clone size: -
V gene: TRBV19
J gene: TRBJ2-2
D gene: TRBD2
CDR3 length: 16
CDR3 DNA: TGTGCCAGTAGTATTGAGACTAGCGCTAACACCGGGGAGCTGTTTTTT
CDR3 protein: CASSIETSANTGELFF

clone size: -
V gene: TRBV4-3
J gene: TRBJ2-4
D gene: TRBD2
CDR3 length: 15
CDR3 DNA: TGCGCCAGCAGCCAAGAAGGGACTATGAAAAACATTCAGTACTTC
CDR3 protein: CASSQEGTMKNIQYF

clone size: many
V gene: TRBV3-1/TRBV3-2
J gene: TRBJ2-2
D gene: -
CDR3 length: 16
CDR3 DNA: TGTGCCAGCAGCCAAGAGGGGGTACAGCAGACCGGGGAGCTGTTTTTT
CDR3 protein: CASSQEGVQQTGELFF

clone size: -
V gene: TRBV28
J gene: TRBJ1-2
D gene: -
CDR3 length: 14
CDR3 DNA: TGTGCCAGCAGTCCTCGGGCCTCTCGGAGGGGCTACACCTTC
CDR3 protein: CASSPRASRRGYTF

clone size: -
V gene: TRBV19
J gene: TRBJ2-3
D gene: -
CDR3 length: 16
CDR3 DNA: TGTGCCAGTAGTATAGGAAAGCGGGCGCGCACAGATACGCAGTATTTT
CDR3 protein: CASSIGKRARTDTQYF

clone size: few
V gene: TRBV5-3
J gene: TRBJ2-7
D gene: TRBD2
CDR3 length: 13
CDR3 DNA: TGTGCCAGAGACCAGCGGGGGTCCTACGAGCAGTACTTC
CDR3 protein: CARDQRGSYEQYF